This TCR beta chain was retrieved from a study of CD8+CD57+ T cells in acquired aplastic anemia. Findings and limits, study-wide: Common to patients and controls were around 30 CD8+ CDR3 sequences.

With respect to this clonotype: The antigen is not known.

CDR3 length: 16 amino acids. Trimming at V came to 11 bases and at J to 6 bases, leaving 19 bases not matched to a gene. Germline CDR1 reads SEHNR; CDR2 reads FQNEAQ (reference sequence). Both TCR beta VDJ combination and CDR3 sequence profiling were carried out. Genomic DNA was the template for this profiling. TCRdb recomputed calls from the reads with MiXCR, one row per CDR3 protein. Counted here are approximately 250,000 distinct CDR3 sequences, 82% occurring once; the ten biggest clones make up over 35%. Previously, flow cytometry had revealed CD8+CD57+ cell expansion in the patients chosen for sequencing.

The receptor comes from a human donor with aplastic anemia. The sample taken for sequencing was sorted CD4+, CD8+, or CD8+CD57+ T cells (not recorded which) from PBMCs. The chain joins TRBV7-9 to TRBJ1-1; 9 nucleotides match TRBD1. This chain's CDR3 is CAGQGTTVVQYSEAFF. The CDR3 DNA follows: TGTGCCGGACAGGGGACTACCGTCGTCCAGTACTCTGAAGCTTTCTTT.